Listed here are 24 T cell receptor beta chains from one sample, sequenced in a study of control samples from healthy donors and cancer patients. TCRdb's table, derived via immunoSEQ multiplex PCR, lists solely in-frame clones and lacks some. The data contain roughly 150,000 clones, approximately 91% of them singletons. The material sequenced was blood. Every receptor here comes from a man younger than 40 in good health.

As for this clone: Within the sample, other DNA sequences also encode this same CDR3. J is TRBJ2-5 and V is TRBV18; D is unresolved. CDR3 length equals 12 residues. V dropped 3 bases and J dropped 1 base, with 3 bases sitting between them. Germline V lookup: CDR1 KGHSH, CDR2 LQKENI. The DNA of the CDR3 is TGTGCCAGCTCACCGCTCCAAGAGACCCAGTACTTC. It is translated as CASSPLQETQYF.

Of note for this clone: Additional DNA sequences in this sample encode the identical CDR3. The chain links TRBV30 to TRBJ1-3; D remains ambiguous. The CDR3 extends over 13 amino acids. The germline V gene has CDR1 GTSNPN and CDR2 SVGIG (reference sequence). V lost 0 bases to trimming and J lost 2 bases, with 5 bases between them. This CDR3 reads CAWSVTAGNTIYF. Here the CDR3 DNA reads TGTGCCTGGAGTGTAACGGCTGGAAACACCATATATTTT.

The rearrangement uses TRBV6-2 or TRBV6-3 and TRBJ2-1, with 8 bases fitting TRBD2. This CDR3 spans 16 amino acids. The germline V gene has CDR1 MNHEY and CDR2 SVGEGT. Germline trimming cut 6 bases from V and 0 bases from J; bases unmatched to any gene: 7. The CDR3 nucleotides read TGTGCCAGCAGCCCCCGACTAGCGTTCTCCTACAATGAGCAGTTCTTC. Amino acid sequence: CASSPRLAFSYNEQFF.

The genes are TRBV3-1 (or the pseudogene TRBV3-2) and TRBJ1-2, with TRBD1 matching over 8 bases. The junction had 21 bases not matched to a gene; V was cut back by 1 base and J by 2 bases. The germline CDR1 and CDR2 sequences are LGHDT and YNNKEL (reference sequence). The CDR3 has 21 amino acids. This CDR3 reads CASSQGQGNRGLSRKNYGYTF. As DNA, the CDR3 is TGTGCCAGCAGCCAAGGACAGGGAAACAGGGGGTTATCGCGGAAGAACTATGGCTACACCTTC.

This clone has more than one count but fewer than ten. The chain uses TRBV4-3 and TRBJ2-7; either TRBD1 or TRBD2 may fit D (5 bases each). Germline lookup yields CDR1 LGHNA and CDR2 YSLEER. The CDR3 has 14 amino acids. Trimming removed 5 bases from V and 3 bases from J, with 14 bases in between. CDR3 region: CASSVGVGLYEQYF. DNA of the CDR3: TGCGCCAGCAGCGTGGGGGTTGGACTCTACGAGCAGTACTTC.

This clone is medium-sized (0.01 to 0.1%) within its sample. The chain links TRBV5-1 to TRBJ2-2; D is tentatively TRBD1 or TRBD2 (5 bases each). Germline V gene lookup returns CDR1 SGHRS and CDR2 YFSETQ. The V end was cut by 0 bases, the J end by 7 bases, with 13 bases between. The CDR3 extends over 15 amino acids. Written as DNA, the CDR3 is TGCGCCAGCAGCTTGGATGCAGGGACCCTCGGGGAGCTGTTTTTT. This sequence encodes CASSLDAGTLGELFF.

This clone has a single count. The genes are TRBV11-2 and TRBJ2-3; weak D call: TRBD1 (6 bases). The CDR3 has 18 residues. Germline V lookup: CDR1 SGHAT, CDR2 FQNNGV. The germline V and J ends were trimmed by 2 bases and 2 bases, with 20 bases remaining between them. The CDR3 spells CASSLSPPGQTFTDTQYF. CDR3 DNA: TGTGCCAGCAGCTTATCCCCCCCTGGACAGACTTTCACAGATACGCAGTATTTT.

CDR3 amino acids: CASSYNGGPNEKLFF. The CDR3, as DNA: TGTGCCAGCAGTTACAATGGCGGTCCTAATGAAAAACTGTTTTTT. V is TRBV6-6 and J is TRBJ1-4; no reliable D call. The V gene's germline CDR1 is MNHNY and CDR2 SVGAGI (reference sequence). V lost 2 bases and J 3 bases, leaving 10 bases between the germline ends. The CDR3 length is 15 residues.

The CDR3 is CASSATGREQFF. CDR3 nucleotide sequence: TGTGCCAGCTCGGCCACGGGTCGGGAGCAGTTCTTC. This sequence joins TRBV27 and TRBJ2-1; D not certain. Germline CDR1 is MNHEY and CDR2 is SMNVEV (reference sequence). The CDR3 totals 12 residues. The ends were cut back, 8 bases at V and 10 bases at J, with 15 bases in the middle.

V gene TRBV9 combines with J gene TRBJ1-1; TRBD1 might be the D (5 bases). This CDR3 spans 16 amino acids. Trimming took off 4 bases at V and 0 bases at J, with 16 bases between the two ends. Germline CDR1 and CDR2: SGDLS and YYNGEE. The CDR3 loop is CASSPRGGYMNTEAFF. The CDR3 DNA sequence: TGTGCCAGCAGCCCTCGGGGGGGATATATGAACACTGAAGCTTTCTTT.

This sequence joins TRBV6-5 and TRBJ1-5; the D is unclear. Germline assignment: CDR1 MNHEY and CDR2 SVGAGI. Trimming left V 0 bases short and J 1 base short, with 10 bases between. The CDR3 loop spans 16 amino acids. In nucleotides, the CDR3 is TGTGCCAGCAGTTACTCGGGGAGTCCAAGCAATCAGCCCCAGCATTTT. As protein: CASSYSGSPSNQPQHF.

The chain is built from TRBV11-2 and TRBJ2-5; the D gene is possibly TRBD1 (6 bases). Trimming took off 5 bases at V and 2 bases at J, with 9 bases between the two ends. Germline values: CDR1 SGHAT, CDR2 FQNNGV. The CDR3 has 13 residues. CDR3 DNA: TGTGCCAGCAGCCGGGACACACAAGAGACCCAGTACTTC. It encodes CASSRDTQETQYF. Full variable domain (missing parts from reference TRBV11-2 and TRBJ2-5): EAGVAQSPRYKIIEKRQSVAFWCNPISGHATLYWYQQILGQGPKLLIQFQNNGVVDDSQLPKDRFSAERLKGVDSTLKIQPAKLEDSAVYLCASSRDTQETQYFGPGTRLLVL.

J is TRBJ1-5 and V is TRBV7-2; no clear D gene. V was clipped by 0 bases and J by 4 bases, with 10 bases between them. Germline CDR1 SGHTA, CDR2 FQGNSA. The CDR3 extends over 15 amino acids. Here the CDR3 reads CASSLAGTANQPQHF. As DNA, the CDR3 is TGTGCCAGCAGCTTAGCGGGCACGGCTAATCAGCCCCAGCATTTT. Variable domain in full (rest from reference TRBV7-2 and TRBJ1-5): GAGVSQSPSNKVTEKGKDVELRCDPISGHTALYWYRQSLGQGLEFLIYFQGNSAPDKSGLPSDRFSAERTGGSVSTLTIQRTQQEDSAVYLCASSLAGTANQPQHFGDGTRLSIL.

CDR3 nucleotide sequence: TGTGCCAGTAGTATAGGTCGGGGGCCGGTCACTGAAGCTTTCTTT. As protein: CASSIGRGPVTEAFF. This rearrangement joins TRBV19 to TRBJ1-1, with D possibly matching TRBD1 (6 bases). With 1 base removed from V and 4 bases from J, the gap between germline ends came to 13 bases. The length of the CDR3 is 15 residues. Germline V gene lookup returns CDR1 LNHDA and CDR2 SQIVND (reference sequence). Based on the CDR3 plus reference TRBV19 and TRBJ1-1, the full variable domain is DGGITQSPKYLFRKEGQNVTLSCEQNLNHDAMYWYRQDPGQGLRLIYYSQIVNDFQKGDIAEGYSVSREKKESFPLTVTSAQKNPTAFYLCASSIGRGPVTEAFFGQGTRLTVV.

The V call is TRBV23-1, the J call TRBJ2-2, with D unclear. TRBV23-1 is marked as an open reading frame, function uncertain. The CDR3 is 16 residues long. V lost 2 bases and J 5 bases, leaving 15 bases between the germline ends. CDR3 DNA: TGCGCCAGCAGTCAAAGCGTCTGGGGTTGGACCGGGGAGCTGTTTTTT. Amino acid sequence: CASSQSVWGWTGELFF.

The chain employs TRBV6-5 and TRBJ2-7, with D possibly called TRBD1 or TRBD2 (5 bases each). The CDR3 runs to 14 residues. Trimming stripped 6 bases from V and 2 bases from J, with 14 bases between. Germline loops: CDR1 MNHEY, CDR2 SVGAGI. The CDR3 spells CASSRPGDPYEQYF. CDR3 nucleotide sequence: TGTGCCAGCAGCCGCCCCGGGGACCCCTACGAGCAGTACTTC.

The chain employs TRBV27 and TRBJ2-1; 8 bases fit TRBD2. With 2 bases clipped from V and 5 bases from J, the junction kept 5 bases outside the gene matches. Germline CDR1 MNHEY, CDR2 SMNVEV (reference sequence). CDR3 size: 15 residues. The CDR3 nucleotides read TGTGCCAGCAGTTTAACGAGCGGGGGCCACAATGAGCAGTTCTTC. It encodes CASSLTSGGHNEQFF.

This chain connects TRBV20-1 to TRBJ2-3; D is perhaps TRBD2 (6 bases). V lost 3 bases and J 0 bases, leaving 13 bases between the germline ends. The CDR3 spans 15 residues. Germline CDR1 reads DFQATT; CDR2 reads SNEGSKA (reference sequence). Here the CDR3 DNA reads TGCAGTGCTAGTGGGGCGGGAAGTAGCACAGATACGCAGTATTTT. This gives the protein CSASGAGSSTDTQYF.

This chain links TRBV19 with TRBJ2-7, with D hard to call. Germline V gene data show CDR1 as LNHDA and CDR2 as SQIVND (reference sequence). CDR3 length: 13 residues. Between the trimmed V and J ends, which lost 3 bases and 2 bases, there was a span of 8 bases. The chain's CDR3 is CASSISAAYEQYF. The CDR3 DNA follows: TGTGCCAGTAGTATTTCCGCCGCCTACGAGCAGTACTTC.

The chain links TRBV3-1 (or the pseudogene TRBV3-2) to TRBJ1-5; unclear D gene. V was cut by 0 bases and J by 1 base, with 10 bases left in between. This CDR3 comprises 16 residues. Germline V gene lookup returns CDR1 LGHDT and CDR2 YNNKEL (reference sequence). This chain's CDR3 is CASSQDHPGSNQPQHF. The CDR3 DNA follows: TGTGCCAGCAGCCAAGATCATCCGGGCAGCAATCAGCCCCAGCATTTT.

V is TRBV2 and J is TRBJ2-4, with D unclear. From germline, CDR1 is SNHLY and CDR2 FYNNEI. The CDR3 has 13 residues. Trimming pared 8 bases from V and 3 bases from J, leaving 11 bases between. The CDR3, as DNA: TGTGCCAGCCGGGTGGGTGTCAAAAACATTCAGTACTTC. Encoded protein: CASRVGVKNIQYF. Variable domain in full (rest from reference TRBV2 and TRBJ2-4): EPEVTQTPSHQVTQMGQEVILRCVPISNHLYFYWYRQILGQKVEFLVSFYNNEISEKSEIFDDQFSVERPDGSNFTLKIRSTKLEDSAMYFCASRVGVKNIQYFGAGTRLSVL.

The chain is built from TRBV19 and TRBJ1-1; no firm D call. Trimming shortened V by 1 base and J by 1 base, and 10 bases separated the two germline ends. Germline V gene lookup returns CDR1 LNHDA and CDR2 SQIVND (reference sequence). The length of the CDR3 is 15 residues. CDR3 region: CASSIGDLGNTEAFF. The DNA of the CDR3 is TGTGCCAGTAGTATAGGCGACCTCGGGAACACTGAAGCTTTCTTT.

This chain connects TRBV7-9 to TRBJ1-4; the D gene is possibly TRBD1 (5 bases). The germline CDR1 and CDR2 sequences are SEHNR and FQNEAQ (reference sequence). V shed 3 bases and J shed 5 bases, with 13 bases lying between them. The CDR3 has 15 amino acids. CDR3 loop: CASSFGAGGNEKLFF. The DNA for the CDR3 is TGTGCCAGCAGCTTTGGGGCGGGGGGGAATGAAAAACTGTTTTTT.

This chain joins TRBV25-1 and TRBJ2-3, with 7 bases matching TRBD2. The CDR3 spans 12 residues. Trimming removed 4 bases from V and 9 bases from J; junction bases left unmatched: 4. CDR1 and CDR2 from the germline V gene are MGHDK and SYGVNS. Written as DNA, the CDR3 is TGTGCCAGCAGTGGCCATAGCGGGACGCAGTATTTT. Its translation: CASSGHSGTQYF.